This T cell receptor beta chain appears in the sequencing data of a study of shared clonotypes between healthy human individuals. Concerning this clone itself: This same CDR3 is encoded by further DNA sequences in the sample.

The V gene's germline CDR1 is MNHEY and CDR2 SVGAGI. The CDR3 consists of 14 residues. The V end lost 6 bases, the J end lost 0 bases, and 12 bases lay between the germline ends. All of the donors resided in Nashville, Tennessee, and each was a Caucasian adult. Method: immunoSEQ multiplex PCR; TCRdb's copy keeps in-frame clones and lacks some. In the table there are around 2.5 million clones, roughly 93% of which are singletons. V is TRBV6-5 and J is TRBJ2-7; unclear D gene. The source is a man aged 18 to 29 in good health. Some clones in this sample may be carry-over from other donors' samples. What was sequenced was naive CD4+ T cells from PBMCs. The subset denotes: CD45RA+ positively selected. CDR3 bases: TGTGCCAGCAGACCACCGCGAGGCTCCTACGAGCAGTACTTC. Encoded protein: CASRPPRGSYEQYF.